What follows are 20 T cell receptor beta chains derived from one specimen sequenced in a study of T cells in Graves' hyperthyroidism and ophthalmopathy. Regions amplified from RNA transcripts were the TCR beta CDR3 regions. HTBI primers were used for first-round RT-PCR of the TCR CDR3. TCRdb ran MiXCR on the multiplex PCR reads and lists one entry per CDR3 protein. Of some 560,000 distinct CDR3 sequences listed, approximately 15% are singletons. The sample was blood. The receptors here all came from a woman in her 30s with Graves' hyperthyroidism.

This clonotype was observed at least ten times. The chain is built from TRBV7-9 and TRBJ2-3, with 10 bases lining up with TRBD2. The junction had 15 bases not matched to a gene; V was cut back by 4 bases and J by 2 bases. CDR3 length: 19 residues. The V gene's germline CDR1 is SEHNR and CDR2 FQNEAQ (reference sequence). The CDR3 region is CASSSRADPAGGNTDTQYF. The CDR3 DNA sequence: TGTGCCAGCAGCTCGCGGGCGGATCCAGCGGGAGGGAACACAGATACGCAGTATTTT.

Comment on this clonotype: With a much larger clone just one base away, this may be a read error. V and J are TRBV11-2 and TRBJ2-2; tentative D call: TRBD2 (5 bases). CDR1 and CDR2 from the germline V gene are SGHAT and FQNNGV. The CDR3 is 12 residues long. For the CDR3, the DNA is TGTGCCCTTCGAGGGCGGACCGGGGAGCTGTCTTTT. This codes for CALRGRTGELSF.

This clonotype appeared many times. The chain recombines TRBV20-1 with TRBJ1-1, with D hard to call. The V gene's germline CDR1 is DFQATT and CDR2 SNEGSKA (reference sequence). The CDR3 loop spans 15 amino acids. V was shortened by 0 bases and J by 0 bases, with 11 bases between the two germline ends. Here the CDR3 DNA reads TGCAGTGCTAGAGATTGGGCGGGAATGAACACTGAAGCTTTCTTT. Translating gives CSARDWAGMNTEAFF.

This clonotype came up many times. This sequence joins TRBV2 and TRBJ1-5; 12 positions agree with TRBD1. The germline CDR1 and CDR2 sequences are SNHLY and FYNNEI. This CDR3 comprises 15 residues. Trimming took 6 bases from V and 7 from J; bases not matched to a gene: 7. CDR3 region: CASSVGTGGGQPQHF. In nucleotides, the CDR3 is TGTGCCAGCAGCGTAGGGACAGGGGGCGGGCAGCCCCAGCATTTT.

This clonotype was detected ten times or more. J is TRBJ2-1 and V is TRBV7-3; D not resolved. V dropped 0 bases and J dropped 0 bases, with 9 bases sitting between them. The CDR3 has 16 amino acids. From germline, CDR1 is SGHTA and CDR2 FQGTGA. The DNA for the CDR3 is TGTGCCAGCAGCTTAACCCCCTCTACCTCCTACAATGAGCAGTTCTTC. This sequence encodes CASSLTPSTSYNEQFF.

This clonotype was counted many times. The V and J genes are TRBV5-1 and TRBJ2-7; TRBD2 agrees at 10 bases. V was clipped by 0 bases and J by 4 bases; unmatched bases: 7. The CDR3 covers 16 residues. Germline values: CDR1 SGHRS, CDR2 YFSETQ. The CDR3 spells CASSLDSGTSVYEQYF. The CDR3 nucleotides are TGCGCCAGCAGCTTGGATTCTGGGACTAGCGTTTACGAGCAGTACTTC.

This clonotype was counted only a few times. The rearrangement uses TRBV7-2 and TRBJ2-1; 10 bases agree with TRBD2. This CDR3 has 17 amino acids. Germline CDR1 SGHTA, CDR2 FQGNSA. V was pared by 7 bases and J by 1 base, with 10 bases of the junction left unmatched. For the CDR3, the DNA is TGTGCCAGCAAAGTGAGCGGGAGGGCCGGGTCCTACAATGAGCAGTTCTTC. Translated: CASKVSGRAGSYNEQFF.

Concerning this clonotype: A much larger clone sits a single nucleotide away, making a read error possible. The chain is built from TRBV6-2 or TRBV6-3 and TRBJ2-3, with 7 bases matching TRBD1. The germline gives CDR1 MNHEY, CDR2 SVGEGT. Trimming removed 7 bases from V and 4 bases from J; junction bases left unmatched: 8. The CDR3 loop spans 14 amino acids. CDR3 in amino acids: CASISGGYADTQYF. The CDR3 DNA follows: TGTGCCAGCATATCAGGGGGTTACGCAGATACGCAGTATTTT.

This clonotype was observed at least ten times. This sequence joins TRBV10-3 and TRBJ2-3; the match to TRBD2 covers 13 bases. The junction had 7 bases not matched to a gene; V was cut back by 6 bases and J by 4 bases. There are 16 residues in the CDR3. Germline CDR1 reads ENHRY; CDR2 reads SYGVKD. The CDR3 DNA follows: TGTGCCATCAGCCGCGGGACTAGCGGGATGTCAGATACGCAGTATTTT. Translating it yields CAISRGTSGMSDTQYF.

This clonotype was seen many times. The V and J genes are TRBV7-2 and TRBJ1-3; D is unclear. The CDR3 runs to 12 residues. Between the trimmed V and J ends, which lost 6 bases and 3 bases, there was a span of 6 bases. CDR1 SGHTA and CDR2 FQGNSA come from the germline V gene. Written as DNA, the CDR3 is TGTGCCAGCAGGACCCTTGGAAACACCATATATTTT. Residues: CASRTLGNTIYF.

There are many counts of this clonotype. The chain combines TRBV6-2 or TRBV6-3 with TRBJ2-7; D remains unclear. V lost 0 bases to trimming and J lost 2 bases, with 5 bases between them. Per germline, CDR1 MNHEY and CDR2 SVGEGT. The length of the CDR3 is 13 residues. CDR3 nucleotides: TGTGCCAGCAGTTACTCTCACGCCTACGAGCAGTACTTC. Its translation: CASSYSHAYEQYF.

J is TRBJ1-1 and V is TRBV6-1; 10 nucleotides agree with TRBD1. Germline-derived CDR1 and CDR2 are MNHNS and SASEGT. The CDR3 consists of 16 residues. Germline trimming cut 5 bases from V and 1 base from J; bases unmatched to any gene: 7. Here the CDR3 reads CASSKIRDRGNTEAFF. Written as DNA, the CDR3 is TGTGCCAGCAGTAAAATCCGGGACAGGGGGAACACTGAAGCTTTCTTT.

The sample holds many counts of this clonotype. The chain links TRBV7-3 to TRBJ1-1; 11 positions agree with TRBD1. Germline V gene sequence: CDR1 SGHTA, CDR2 FQGTGA. V was pared by 8 bases and J by 4 bases, with 9 bases of the junction left unmatched. The CDR3 consists of 15 residues. CDR3 sequence: CASVGQGAWGTEAFF. The CDR3 bases are TGTGCCAGCGTTGGACAGGGGGCTTGGGGCACTGAAGCTTTCTTT. Filled out from reference TRBV7-3 and TRBJ1-1, the complete variable domain reads GAGVSQTPSNKVTEKGKYVELRCDPISGHTALYWYRQSLGQGPEFLIYFQGTGAADDSGLPNDRFFAVRPEGSVSTLKIQRTERGDSAVYLCASVGQGAWGTEAFFGQGTRLTVV.

Here the CDR3 reads CSAQNRRNYGYTF. CDR3 DNA sequence: TGCAGTGCCCAAAACAGGAGAAACTATGGCTACACCTTC. V is TRBV20-1 and J is TRBJ1-2; tentatively, D is TRBD1 (5 bases). This CDR3 contains 13 residues. Germline CDR1 and CDR2: DFQATT and SNEGSKA (reference sequence). Trimming removed 6 bases at V and 2 bases at J, with 13 bases between.

This clonotype was detected many times. J is TRBJ1-1 and V is TRBV18, with D perhaps TRBD1 (6 bases). CDR3 length: 13 amino acids. The germline gives CDR1 KGHSH, CDR2 LQKENI. The V end was cut by 6 bases, the J end by 2 bases, with 10 bases between. The chain's CDR3 is CASSSGENTEAFF. CDR3 DNA: TGTGCCAGCTCGTCAGGGGAAAACACTGAAGCTTTCTTT.

This clonotype came up many times. CDR3 region: CASSSLGRSSYEQYF. The CDR3 DNA reads TGTGCCAGCAGCTCCTTGGGACGCAGCTCCTACGAGCAGTACTTC. The V gene is TRBV11-2, the J gene TRBJ2-7; tentatively, D is TRBD1 or TRBD2 (5 bases each). V lost 4 bases to trimming and J lost 0 bases, with 13 bases between them. This CDR3 has 15 residues. CDR1 is SGHAT and CDR2 is FQNNGV in the germline V gene.

This clonotype came up many times. V usage is TRBV9 and J usage is TRBJ2-7; D possibly uses TRBD1 or TRBD2 (5 bases each). This CDR3 is 14 amino acids long. Between the trimmed V and J ends, which lost 4 bases and 6 bases, there was a span of 17 bases. The germline CDR1 and CDR2 sequences are SGDLS and YYNGEE. The CDR3 is CASSPPGPAGEQYF. The CDR3 DNA follows: TGTGCCAGCAGCCCCCCGGGGCCCGCTGGCGAGCAGTACTTC.

Only a few counts were recorded for this clonotype. The chain recombines TRBV4-1 with TRBJ2-1; TRBD2 matches at 14 bases. CDR3 length: 17 residues. V lost 0 bases and J lost 7; bases outside the gene matches: 5. The V gene's germline CDR1 is MGHRA and CDR2 YSYEKL. CDR3 nucleotide sequence: TGCGCCAGCAGCCAAGATTGGGGACTAGCGGGAGTAAATGAGCAGTTCTTC. This translates into CASSQDWGLAGVNEQFF.

The rearrangement joins TRBV18 to TRBJ1-1, with TRBD1 as a possible D gene (6 bases). The ends were cut back, 4 bases at V and 11 bases at J, with 14 bases in the middle. The CDR3 totals 12 residues. CDR1 KGHSH and CDR2 LQKENI come from the germline V gene. CDR3 sequence: CASSLGGAGAFF. CDR3 bases: TGTGCCAGCTCACTGGGGGGCGCAGGGGCTTTCTTT.

On this clonotype: A clone one base away is much larger, so this may be a read error. CDR3 coding DNA: TGTGCCAGCAGCTCTGAATCCTATAATTCACCCCTCCACTTT. This translates into CASSSESYNSPLHF. This chain joins TRBV7-2 and TRBJ1-6; D gene uncertain. Trimming cost V 4 bases and J 1 base, with 5 bases left between them. The CDR3 totals 14 residues. The germline V gene has CDR1 SGHTA and CDR2 FQGNSA. The full variable domain, its missing parts supplied by reference TRBV7-2 and TRBJ1-6, is GAGVSQSPSNKVTEKGKDVELRCDPISGHTALYWYRQSLGQGLEFLIYFQGNSAPDKSGLPSDRFSAERTGGSVSTLTIQRTQQEDSAVYLCASSSESYNSPLHFGNGTRLTVT.